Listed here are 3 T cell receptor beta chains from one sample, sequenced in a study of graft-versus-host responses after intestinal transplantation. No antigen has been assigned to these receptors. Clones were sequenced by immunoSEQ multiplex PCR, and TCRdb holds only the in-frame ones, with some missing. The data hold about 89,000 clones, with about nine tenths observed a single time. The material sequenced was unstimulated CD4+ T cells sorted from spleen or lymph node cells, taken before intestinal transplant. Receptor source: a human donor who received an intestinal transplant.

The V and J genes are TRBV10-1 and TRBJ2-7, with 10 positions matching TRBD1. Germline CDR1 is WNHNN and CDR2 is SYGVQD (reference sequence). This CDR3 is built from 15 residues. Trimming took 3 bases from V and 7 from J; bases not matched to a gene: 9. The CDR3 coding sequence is TGCGCCAGCAGTGAACCGGGACAGGGGATTCGGGAGCAGTACTTC. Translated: CASSEPGQGIREQYF.

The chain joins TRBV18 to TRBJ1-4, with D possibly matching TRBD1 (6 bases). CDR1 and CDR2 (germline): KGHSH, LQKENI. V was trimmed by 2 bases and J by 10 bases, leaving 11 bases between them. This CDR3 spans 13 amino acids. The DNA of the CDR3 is TGTGCCAGCTCACCAGGAGAAGGGGGAAAACTGTTTTTT. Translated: CASSPGEGGKLFF.

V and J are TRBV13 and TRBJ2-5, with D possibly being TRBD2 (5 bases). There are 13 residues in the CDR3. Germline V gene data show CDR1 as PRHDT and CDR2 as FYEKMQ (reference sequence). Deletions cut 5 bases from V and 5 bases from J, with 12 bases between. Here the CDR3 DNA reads TGTGCCAGCAGCCCGGACTCTCGGGAGACCCAGTACTTC. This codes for CASSPDSRETQYF. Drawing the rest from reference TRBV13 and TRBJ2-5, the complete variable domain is AAGVIQSPRHLIKEKRETATLKCYPIPRHDTVYWYQQGPGQDPQFLISFYEKMQSDKGSIPDRFSAQQFSDYHSELNMSSLELGDSALYFCASSPDSRETQYFGPGTRLLVL.